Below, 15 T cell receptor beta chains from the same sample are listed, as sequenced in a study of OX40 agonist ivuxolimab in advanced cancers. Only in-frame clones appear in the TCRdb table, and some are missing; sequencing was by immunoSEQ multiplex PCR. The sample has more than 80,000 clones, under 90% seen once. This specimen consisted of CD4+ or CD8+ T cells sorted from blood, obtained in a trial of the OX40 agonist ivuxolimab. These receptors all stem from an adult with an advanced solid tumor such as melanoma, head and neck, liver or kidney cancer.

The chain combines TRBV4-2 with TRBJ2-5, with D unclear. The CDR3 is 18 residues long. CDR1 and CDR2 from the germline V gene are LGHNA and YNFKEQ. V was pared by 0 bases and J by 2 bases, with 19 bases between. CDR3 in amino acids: CASSQEGPGQVGQETQYF. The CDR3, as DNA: TGTGCCAGCAGCCAAGAGGGTCCTGGTCAGGTAGGGCAAGAGACCCAGTACTTC.

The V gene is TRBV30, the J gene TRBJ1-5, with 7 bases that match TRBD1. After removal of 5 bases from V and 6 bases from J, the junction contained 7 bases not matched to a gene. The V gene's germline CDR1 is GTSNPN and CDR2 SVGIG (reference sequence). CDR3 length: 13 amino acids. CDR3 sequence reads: CAWGTEGFQPQHF. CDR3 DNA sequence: TGTGCCTGGGGGACAGAGGGATTTCAGCCCCAGCATTTT.

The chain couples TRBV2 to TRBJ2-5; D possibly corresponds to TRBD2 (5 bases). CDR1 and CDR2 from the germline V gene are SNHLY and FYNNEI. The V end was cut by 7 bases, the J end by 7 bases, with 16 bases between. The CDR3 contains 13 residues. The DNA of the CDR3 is TGTGCCAGCATGTCGGTTGCCGGAGGGACCCAGTACTTC. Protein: CASMSVAGGTQYF.

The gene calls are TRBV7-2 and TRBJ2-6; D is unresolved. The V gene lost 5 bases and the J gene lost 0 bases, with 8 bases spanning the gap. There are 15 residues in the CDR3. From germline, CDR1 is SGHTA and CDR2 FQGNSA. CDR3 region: CASSPSSSGANVLTF. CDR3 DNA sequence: TGTGCCAGCAGCCCCTCATCCTCTGGGGCCAACGTCCTGACTTTC.

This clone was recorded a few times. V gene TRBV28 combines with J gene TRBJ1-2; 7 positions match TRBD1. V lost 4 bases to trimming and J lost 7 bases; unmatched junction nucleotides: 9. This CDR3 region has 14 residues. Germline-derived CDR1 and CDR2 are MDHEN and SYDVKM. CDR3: CASSSGQAGRGYTF. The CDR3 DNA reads TGTGCCAGCAGTTCCGGACAGGCGGGGCGTGGCTACACCTTC.

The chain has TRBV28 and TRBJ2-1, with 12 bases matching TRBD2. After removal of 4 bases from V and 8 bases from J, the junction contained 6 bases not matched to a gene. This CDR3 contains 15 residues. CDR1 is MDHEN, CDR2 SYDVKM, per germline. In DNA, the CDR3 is TGTGCCAGCAGTTCTGCGACTAGCGGGAGTTATGAGCAGTTCTTC. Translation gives CASSSATSGSYEQFF. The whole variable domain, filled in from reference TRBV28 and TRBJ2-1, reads DVKVTQSSRYLVKRTGEKVFLECVQDMDHENMFWYRQDPGLGLRLIYFSYDVKMKEKGDIPEGYSVSREKKERFSLILESASTNQTSMYLCASSSATSGSYEQFFGPGTRLTVL.

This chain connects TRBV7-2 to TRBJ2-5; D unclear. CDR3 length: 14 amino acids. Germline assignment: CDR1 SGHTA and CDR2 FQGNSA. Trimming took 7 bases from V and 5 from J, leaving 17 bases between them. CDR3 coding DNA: TGTGCCAGCACCCCTGTCGGACCCGGGGAGACCCAGTACTTC. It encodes CASTPVGPGETQYF.

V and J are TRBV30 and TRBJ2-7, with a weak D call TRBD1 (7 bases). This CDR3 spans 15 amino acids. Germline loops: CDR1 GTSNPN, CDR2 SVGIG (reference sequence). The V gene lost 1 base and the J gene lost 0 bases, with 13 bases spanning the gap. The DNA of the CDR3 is TGTGCCTGGAGTGGGCGGGACAGAAGCTCCTACGAGCAGTACTTC. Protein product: CAWSGRDRSSYEQYF.

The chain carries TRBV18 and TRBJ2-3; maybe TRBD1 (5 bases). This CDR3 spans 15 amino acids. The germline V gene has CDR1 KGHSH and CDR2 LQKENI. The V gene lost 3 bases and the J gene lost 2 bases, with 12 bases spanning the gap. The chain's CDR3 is CASSPRQGLTDTQYF. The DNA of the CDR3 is TGTGCCAGCTCACCTCGCCAGGGCCTCACAGATACGCAGTATTTT.

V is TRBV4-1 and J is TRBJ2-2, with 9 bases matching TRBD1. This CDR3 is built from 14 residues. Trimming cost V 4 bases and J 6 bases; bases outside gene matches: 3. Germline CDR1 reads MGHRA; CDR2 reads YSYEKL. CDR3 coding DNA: TGCGCCAGCAGCCGGGACAGGGTTCCCGGGGAGCTGTTTTTT. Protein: CASSRDRVPGELFF.

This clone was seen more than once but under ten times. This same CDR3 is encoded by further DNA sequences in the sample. DNA of the CDR3: TGTGCCAGCAGTTTAGTCGGACAGGGCTCCTACGAGCAGTACTTC. Its protein is CASSLVGQGSYEQYF. J is TRBJ2-7 and V is TRBV28, with 8 positions matching TRBD1. The germline gives CDR1 MDHEN, CDR2 SYDVKM. The V segment lost 2 bases and the J segment 0 bases; nucleotides outside the gene matches: 3. This CDR3 is 15 amino acids long.

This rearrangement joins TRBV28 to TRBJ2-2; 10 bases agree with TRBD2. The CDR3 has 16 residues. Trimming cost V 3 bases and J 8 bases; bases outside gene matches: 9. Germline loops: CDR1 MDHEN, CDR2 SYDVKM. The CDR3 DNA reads TGTGCCAGCAGTTTTGGAGCGGGAGGGCTTGGAGGGGAGCTGTTTTTT. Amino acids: CASSFGAGGLGGELFF.

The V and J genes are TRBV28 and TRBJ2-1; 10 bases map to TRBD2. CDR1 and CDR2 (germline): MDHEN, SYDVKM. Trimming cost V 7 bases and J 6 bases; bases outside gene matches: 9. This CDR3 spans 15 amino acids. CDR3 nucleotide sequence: TGTGCCAGCACCGGACTAGCGGACTTTCGCAATGAGCAGTTCTTC. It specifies CASTGLADFRNEQFF.

The CDR3 DNA is TGTGCCAGCAGTTTACGACAGGGGGCTGGGGAGACCCAGTACTTC. This sequence encodes CASSLRQGAGETQYF. The rearrangement joins TRBV28 to TRBJ2-5, with 10 bases fitting TRBD1. The germline CDR1 and CDR2 sequences are MDHEN and SYDVKM. V dropped 2 bases and J dropped 5; count of bases not matched to a gene: 5. CDR3 size: 15 residues. The variable domain in full, completed from reference TRBV28 and TRBJ2-5, reads DVKVTQSSRYLVKRTGEKVFLECVQDMDHENMFWYRQDPGLGLRLIYFSYDVKMKEKGDIPEGYSVSREKKERFSLILESASTNQTSMYLCASSLRQGAGETQYFGPGTRLLVL.

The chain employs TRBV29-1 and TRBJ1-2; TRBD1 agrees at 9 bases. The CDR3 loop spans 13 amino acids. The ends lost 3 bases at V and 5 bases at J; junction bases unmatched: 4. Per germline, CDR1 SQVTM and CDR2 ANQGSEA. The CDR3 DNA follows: TGCAGCGTTGACCTTGGACAGGGGTATGGCTACACCTTC. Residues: CSVDLGQGYGYTF.